These 12 T cell receptor beta chains originate from one sample sequenced in a study of PD-1 blockade in classical Hodgkin lymphoma. Libraries were prepared by immunoSEQ multiplex PCR; TCRdb keeps only in-frame clonotypes and omits some of them. The data show nearly 25,000 clones, with 81% seen just once and 20% held by the top ten. With no exception, relapse followed autologous stem cell transplantation in all patients, and brentuximab vedotin exposure varied. The specimen comprised peripheral blood mononuclear cells (PBMCs), sampled before the second cycle of nivolumab. These TCRs come from a human donor with classical Hodgkin lymphoma.

This clone came up once. V is TRBV2 and J is TRBJ2-3, with unresolved D. V lost 1 base and J lost 10, with 18 bases in between. CDR3 length: 15 residues. The germline CDR1 and CDR2 sequences are SNHLY and FYNNEI. The chain's CDR3 is CASSEGFLFRSAQYF. The CDR3 DNA follows: TGTGCCAGCAGTGAAGGGTTTTTGTTTCGGTCGGCGCAGTATTTT.

V gene TRBV30 combines with J gene TRBJ2-7; D gene uncertain. The CDR3 covers 16 residues. Germline V gives CDR1 GTSNPN, CDR2 SVGIG (reference sequence). With 0 bases removed from V and 3 bases from J, the gap between germline ends came to 18 bases. This chain's CDR3 is CAWSVLSGSPLYEQYF. The DNA of the CDR3 is TGTGCCTGGAGTGTACTCTCCGGGTCCCCCCTCTACGAGCAGTACTTC.

V and J are TRBV11-2 and TRBJ1-1, with a weak D call TRBD1 (5 bases). Trimming pared 5 bases from V and 2 bases from J, leaving 15 bases between. The CDR3 runs 15 residues. Germline V lookup: CDR1 SGHAT, CDR2 FQNNGV. This CDR3 reads CASSPGAGLNTEAFF. For the CDR3, the DNA is TGTGCCAGCAGCCCAGGAGCAGGGCTCAACACTGAAGCTTTCTTT.

Comment on this clone: The identical CDR3 is also encoded by other nucleotide sequences in the sample. The chain couples TRBV29-1 to TRBJ1-2, with a weak D call TRBD1 (5 bases). Germline V gene data show CDR1 as SQVTM and CDR2 as ANQGSEA. V lost 0 bases and J lost 8, with 10 bases in between. CDR3 length: 12 amino acids. The CDR3 DNA sequence: TGCAGCGTTGAAGATCGGGGGGGAGGCTACACCTTC. Its protein product is CSVEDRGGGYTF. Filled out from reference TRBV29-1 and TRBJ1-2, the complete variable domain reads SAVISQKPSRDICQRGTSLTIQCQVDSQVTMMFWYRQQPGQSLTLIATANQGSEATYESGFVIDKFPISRPNLTFSTLTVSNMSPEDSSIYLCSVEDRGGGYTFGSGTRLTVV.

The CDR3 coding sequence is TGCGCCAGCAGTCGGGACAGGGGGAACTACGAGCAGTACTTC. Encoded protein: CASSRDRGNYEQYF. The V call is TRBV5-1, the J call TRBJ2-7, with TRBD1 identical over 11 bases. The CDR3 extends over 14 amino acids. Germline CDR1 is SGHRS and CDR2 is YFSETQ. The J segment lost 3 bases and the V segment lost 5 bases, leaving 4 bases of the junction unmatched.

The rearrangement uses TRBV28 and TRBJ2-5, with 7 bases fitting TRBD2. Germline V gives CDR1 MDHEN, CDR2 SYDVKM. The CDR3 runs 16 residues. Trimming cost V 10 bases and J 2 bases; bases outside gene matches: 16. The CDR3 bases are TGTGCCACCCGTGAAACGGGAGGTGTAAGGCAAGAGACCCAGTACTTC. It codes for CATRETGGVRQETQYF. Full variable domain (rest looked up from reference TRBV28 and TRBJ2-5): DVKVTQSSRYLVKRTGEKVFLECVQDMDHENMFWYRQDPGLGLRLIYFSYDVKMKEKGDIPEGYSVSREKKERFSLILESASTNQTSMYLCATRETGGVRQETQYFGPGTRLLVL.

The V call is TRBV4-2, the J call TRBJ2-1; TRBD1 is a possible D gene (6 bases). CDR1 LGHNA and CDR2 YNFKEQ come from the germline V gene. The germline V and J ends were trimmed by 2 bases and 3 bases, with 11 bases remaining between them. The CDR3 has 15 residues. CDR3 DNA sequence: TGTGCCAGCAGCCAAATTGGGGGCAGCTACAATGAGCAGTTCTTC. Protein product: CASSQIGGSYNEQFF.

This clone was seen only once. The J gene is TRBJ1-1, the V gene TRBV29-1, with a possible D match to TRBD1 (5 bases). The germline V gene encodes CDR1 SQVTM and CDR2 ANQGSEA. Trimming took off 4 bases at V and 1 base at J, with 13 bases between the two ends. The CDR3 is 14 residues long. The CDR3: CSVGWDGRNTEAFF. CDR3 coding DNA: TGCAGCGTTGGATGGGACGGGAGGAACACTGAAGCTTTCTTT.

The V call is TRBV30, the J call TRBJ1-6; possibly TRBD1 for D (5 bases). V gave up 2 bases and J gave up 10 bases, with 12 bases separating them. The CDR3 has 13 residues. Germline V lookup: CDR1 GTSNPN, CDR2 SVGIG (reference sequence). The CDR3 loop reads CAWSSGVWSPLHF. The CDR3 DNA is TGTGCCTGGAGTTCGGGGGTTTGGTCACCCCTCCACTTT.

This clone is categorized as medium-sized. This chain uses TRBV5-6 with TRBJ2-5, with a tentative D call TRBD2 (7 bases). Trimming removed 4 bases at V and 7 bases at J, with 23 bases between. The CDR3 has 16 residues. Germline V gives CDR1 SGHDT, CDR2 YYEEEE. The CDR3 DNA sequence: TGTGCCAGCAGCGACGCACGGGGGGCCCGGCAGGGGACCCAGTACTTC. Translating gives CASSDARGARQGTQYF.

The DNA for the CDR3 is TGTGCCAGCAGTAACAGGGGGCAAGAGACCCAGTACTTC. The encoded protein is CASSNRGQETQYF. The chain couples TRBV6-6 to TRBJ2-5, with TRBD1 identical over 8 bases. The CDR3 is made up of 13 amino acids. Germline V gene sequence: CDR1 MNHNY, CDR2 SVGAGI (reference sequence). After removal of 5 bases from V and 2 bases from J, the junction contained 1 base not matched to a gene.

The rearrangement joins TRBV10-3 to TRBJ1-3, with D uncertain. The ends were cut back, 7 bases at V and 0 bases at J, with 7 bases in the middle. Germline lookup yields CDR1 ENHRY and CDR2 SYGVKD. The CDR3 covers 13 residues. The DNA of the CDR3 is TGTGCCATCAAGGGAGACTCTGGAAACACCATATATTTT. Encoded protein: CAIKGDSGNTIYF.